This T cell receptor (beta chain) came from a study of beta chain features in type 1 diabetes. Purities in excess of 95% were seen in all sorted populations. Study-level results: PCR may have favored shorter templates equally in patients and controls. More deletions and fewer insertions at VDJ junctions were found in patients with type 1 diabetes.

A note on this clone: Its antigen is undetermined.

The isolated RNA, all of it, was reverse transcribed, so expressed TCRB transcripts were what got sequenced. The repertoire was sequenced with immunoSEQ multiplex PCR; TCRdb's copy has only in-frame clones and lacks some. The table lists 300,000 to 450,000 clones, about 20% of them singletons, with approximately 0.041% in the top ten. The TCR originated in a woman aged 18 to 35 in good health. The sequencing input was naive CD4+ T cells from blood.

In nucleotides, the CDR3 is TGTGCCAGCAGCCTAACTCGCGAGCAGTACTTC. Protein sequence: CASSLTREQYF. The J gene is TRBJ2-7, the V gene TRBV13; D gene ambiguous. Trimming cost V 5 bases and J 6 bases, with 8 bases left between them. The CDR3 loop spans 11 amino acids. The germline V gene encodes CDR1 PRHDT and CDR2 FYEKMQ (reference sequence).